This T cell receptor beta chain was sequenced in a study of PD-1 blockade in classical Hodgkin lymphoma. Whole-study results and caveats: Repertoire difference causes, possibly disease activity or prior therapy, remain undefined. Complete responders started with a diversity level that resembled newly diagnosed patients at baseline.

Germline V gives CDR1 ENHRY, CDR2 SYGVKD. The CDR3 runs to 13 residues. Trimming pared 8 bases from V and 6 bases from J, leaving 16 bases between. The time point denotes: cycle 4 day 1 (C4D1), after around six weeks of nivolumab. The patients all showed relapse after autologous stem cell transplantation, while their brentuximab vedotin exposure varied. Details on this clone: Antigen specificity is unknown.

Profiled with immunoSEQ multiplex PCR; TCRdb holds only in-frame clones, not every one. The data contain approximately 93,000 clones, around four fifths of them seen just once; the ten biggest clones take up roughly 10%. V and J are TRBV10-3 and TRBJ1-1, with TRBD1 as a possible D gene (5 bases). This TCR was sampled from a human donor with classical Hodgkin lymphoma. The specimen comprised peripheral blood mononuclear cells (PBMCs), sampled before the fourth cycle of nivolumab. The CDR3 nucleotides are TGTGCCATCGCGACGGGCCGGGGGGCTGAAGCTTTCTTT. It translates to CAIATGRGAEAFF.